These 12 T cell receptor beta chains were all obtained from the same sample, sequenced in a study of T cell responses to AZD1222 COVID-19 vaccine. This table comes from immunoSEQ multiplex PCR, and its TCRdb copy is limited to in-frame clones, with some not included. The sample contains around 78,000 clones, almost 90% of which appear only once. Sequencing used peripheral blood, obtained 28 days after the second AZD1222 dose. The source is an adult who received the AZD1222 COVID-19 vaccine.

The V call is TRBV5-1, the J call TRBJ2-3; 10 nucleotides agree with TRBD2. Germline CDR1 is SGHRS and CDR2 is YFSETQ. After removal of 4 bases from V and 0 bases from J, the junction contained 2 bases not matched to a gene. The CDR3 spans 15 residues. CDR3 nucleotides: TGCGCCAGCAGCAAACTAGCGGGGAGCACAGATACGCAGTATTTT. The encoded protein is CASSKLAGSTDTQYF.

This clone was detected only once. V usage is TRBV6-5 and J usage is TRBJ2-2; tentative D call: TRBD2 (7 bases). The V and J ends lost 5 bases and 4 bases respectively, with 14 bases between them. The germline CDR1 and CDR2 sequences are MNHEY and SVGAGI. The CDR3 consists of 15 residues. The CDR3 DNA reads TGTGCCAGCAGTCGCGGGGGCGGTGGCACCGGGGAGCTGTTTTTT. This gives the protein CASSRGGGGTGELFF.

The chain combines TRBV18 with TRBJ2-3; unclear D gene. V lost 5 bases and J lost 5, with 8 bases in between. The CDR3 is 12 residues long. Germline loops: CDR1 KGHSH, CDR2 LQKENI. CDR3 sequence: CASSTWEDTQYF. The CDR3 DNA follows: TGTGCCAGCTCAACCTGGGAAGATACGCAGTATTTT. Drawing the rest from reference TRBV18 and TRBJ2-3, the complete variable domain is NAGVMQNPRHLVRRRGQEARLRCSPMKGHSHVYWYRQLPEEGLKFMVYLQKENIIDESGMPKERFSAEFPKEGPSILRIQQVVRGDSAAYFCASSTWEDTQYFGPGTRLTVL.

This rearrangement joins TRBV2 to TRBJ2-4; possible D gene TRBD2, 5 bases. Germline V gene sequence: CDR1 SNHLY, CDR2 FYNNEI. The germline V and J ends were trimmed by 2 bases and 2 bases, with 13 bases remaining between them. The CDR3 is 16 residues long. The CDR3 sequence: CASSELPPGTKNIQYF. The CDR3 region has the DNA TGTGCCAGCAGTGAACTCCCCCCGGGAACCAAAAACATTCAGTACTTC.

This rearrangement joins TRBV11-2 to TRBJ2-3; D unresolved. Germline V CDR1 and CDR2: SGHAT, FQNNGV. The germline V and J ends were trimmed by 3 bases and 0 bases, with 7 bases remaining between them. This CDR3 is built from 14 residues. The CDR3 sequence is CASSLRLSTDTQYF. The CDR3 DNA is TGTGCCAGCAGCTTGCGCCTGAGCACAGATACGCAGTATTTT.

The chain links TRBV20-1 to TRBJ2-7, with 11 nucleotides matching TRBD2. J lost 3 bases, V lost 6 bases, and 10 bases had no gene match. Germline loops: CDR1 DFQATT, CDR2 SNEGSKA (reference sequence). The CDR3 spans 15 residues. CDR3 protein: CSASGPSGGYYEQYF. CDR3 nucleotides: TGCAGTGCAAGTGGGCCTAGCGGGGGGTACTACGAGCAGTACTTC.

V is TRBV4-2 and J is TRBJ1-5, with 8 bases fitting TRBD1. The V segment lost 0 bases and the J segment 0 bases; nucleotides outside the gene matches: 4. This CDR3 region has 17 residues. Germline lookup yields CDR1 LGHNA and CDR2 YNFKEQ. The CDR3 nucleotides are TGTGCCAGCAGCCAAGATACAGGGGGTGTTAGCAATCAGCCCCAGCATTTT. Protein product: CASSQDTGGVSNQPQHF.

Only one count was recorded for this clone. This chain links TRBV7-3 with TRBJ1-6; no firm D call. Germline CDR1 is SGHTA and CDR2 is FQGTGA. This CDR3 has 15 residues. V lost 1 base and J lost 9, with 13 bases in between. CDR3 in DNA: TGTGCCAGCAGCTTAAAGGACGCCGAACGTTCACCCCTCCACTTT. Translated, it gives CASSLKDAERSPLHF.

The chain joins TRBV3-1 (or the pseudogene TRBV3-2) to TRBJ2-7; D remains ambiguous. Germline CDR1 and CDR2: LGHDT and YNNKEL (reference sequence). The CDR3 is 12 amino acids. Trimming removed 2 bases from V and 6 bases from J, with 8 bases in between. The DNA for the CDR3 is TGTGCCAGCAGCCAATCAGCTGGCGAGCAGTACTTC. Encoded protein: CASSQSAGEQYF.

J is TRBJ2-3 and V is TRBV12-3 or TRBV12-4; the D is unclear. The CDR3 loop spans 12 amino acids. V dropped 5 bases and J dropped 1 base, with 4 bases sitting between them. This CDR3 is CASSARTDTQYF. Here the CDR3 DNA reads TGTGCCAGCAGTGCCCGCACAGATACGCAGTATTTT.

The rearrangement joins TRBV6-5 to TRBJ2-5; D remains unclear. This CDR3 has 11 amino acids. V dropped 6 bases and J dropped 0 bases, with 2 bases sitting between them. Germline loops: CDR1 MNHEY, CDR2 SVGAGI. The CDR3 bases are TGTGCCAGCAGCTACCAAGAGACCCAGTACTTC. As protein: CASSYQETQYF.

This clone was seen a handful of times. V and J are TRBV7-2 and TRBJ1-1, with D perhaps TRBD1 (6 bases). Trimming pared 1 base from V and 5 bases from J, leaving 14 bases between. This CDR3 contains 15 residues. CDR1 is SGHTA and CDR2 is FQGNSA in the germline V gene. The CDR3 DNA reads TGTGCCAGCAGCTTAGGGGGGGCGAGGGGTACTGAAGCTTTCTTT. Encoded protein: CASSLGGARGTEAFF.